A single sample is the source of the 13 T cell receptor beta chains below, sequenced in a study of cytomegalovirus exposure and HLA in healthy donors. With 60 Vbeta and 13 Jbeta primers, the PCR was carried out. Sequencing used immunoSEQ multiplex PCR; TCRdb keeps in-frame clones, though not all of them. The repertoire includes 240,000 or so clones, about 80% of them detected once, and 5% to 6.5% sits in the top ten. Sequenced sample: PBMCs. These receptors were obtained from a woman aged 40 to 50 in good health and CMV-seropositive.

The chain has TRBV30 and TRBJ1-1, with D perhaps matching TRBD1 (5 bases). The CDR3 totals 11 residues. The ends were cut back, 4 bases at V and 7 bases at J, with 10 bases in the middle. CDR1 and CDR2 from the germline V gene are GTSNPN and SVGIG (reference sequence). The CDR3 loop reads CAWTRQLEAFF. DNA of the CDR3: TGTGCCTGGACCCGACAGCTTGAAGCTTTCTTT.

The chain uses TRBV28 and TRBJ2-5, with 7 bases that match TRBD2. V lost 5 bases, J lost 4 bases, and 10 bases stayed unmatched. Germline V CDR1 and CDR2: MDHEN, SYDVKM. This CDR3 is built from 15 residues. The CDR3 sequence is CASSMRGYPVETQYF. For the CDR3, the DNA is TGTGCCAGCAGTATGCGGGGGTACCCCGTAGAGACCCAGTACTTC.

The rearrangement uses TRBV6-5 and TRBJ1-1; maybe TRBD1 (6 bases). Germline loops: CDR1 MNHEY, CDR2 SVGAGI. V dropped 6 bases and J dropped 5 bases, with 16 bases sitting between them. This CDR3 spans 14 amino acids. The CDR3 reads CASSPSTGITEAFF. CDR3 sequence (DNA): TGTGCCAGCAGCCCTTCTACAGGGATTACTGAAGCTTTCTTT.

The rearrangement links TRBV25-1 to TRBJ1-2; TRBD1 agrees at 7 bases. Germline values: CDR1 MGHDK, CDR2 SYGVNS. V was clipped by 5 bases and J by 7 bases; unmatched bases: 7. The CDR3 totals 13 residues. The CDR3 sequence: CASSRTGARGYTF. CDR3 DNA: TGTGCCAGCAGTAGGACAGGTGCGCGTGGCTACACCTTC.

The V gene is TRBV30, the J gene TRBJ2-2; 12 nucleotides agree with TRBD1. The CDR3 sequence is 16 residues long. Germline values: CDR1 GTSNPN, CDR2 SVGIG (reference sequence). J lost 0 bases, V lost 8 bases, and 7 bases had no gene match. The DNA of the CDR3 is TGTGCCGGACGGGGACAGGGGGCCGCGAACACCGGGGAGCTGTTTTTT. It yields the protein CAGRGQGAANTGELFF. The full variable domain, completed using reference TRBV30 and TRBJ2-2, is SQTIHQWPATLVQPVGSPLSLECTVEGTSNPNLYWYRQAAGRGLQLLFYSVGIGQISSEVPQNLSASRPQDRQFILSSKKLLLSDSGFYLCAGRGQGAANTGELFFGEGSRLTVL.

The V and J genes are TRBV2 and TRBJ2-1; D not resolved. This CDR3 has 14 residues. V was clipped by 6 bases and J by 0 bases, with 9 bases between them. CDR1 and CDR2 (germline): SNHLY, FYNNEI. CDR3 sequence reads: CASRAKSSYNEQFF. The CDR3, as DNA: TGTGCCAGCAGAGCTAAGAGCTCCTACAATGAGCAGTTCTTC.

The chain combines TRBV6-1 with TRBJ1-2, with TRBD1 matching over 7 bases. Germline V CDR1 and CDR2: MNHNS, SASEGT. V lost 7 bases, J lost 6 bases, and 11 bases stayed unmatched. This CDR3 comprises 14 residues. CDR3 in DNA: TGTGCCAGCATTGTAGAGACAGGGATCCATGGCTACACCTTC. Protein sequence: CASIVETGIHGYTF.

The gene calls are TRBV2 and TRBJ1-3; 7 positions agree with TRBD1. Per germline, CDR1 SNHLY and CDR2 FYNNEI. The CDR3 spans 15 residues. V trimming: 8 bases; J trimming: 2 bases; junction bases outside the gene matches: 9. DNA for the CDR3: TGTGCCAGCGGAAACACAGGGGCAGCTGGAAACACCATATATTTT. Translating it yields CASGNTGAAGNTIYF. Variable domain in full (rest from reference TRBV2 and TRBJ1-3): EPEVTQTPSHQVTQMGQEVILRCVPISNHLYFYWYRQILGQKVEFLVSFYNNEISEKSEIFDDQFSVERPDGSNFTLKIRSTKLEDSAMYFCASGNTGAAGNTIYFGEGSWLTVV.

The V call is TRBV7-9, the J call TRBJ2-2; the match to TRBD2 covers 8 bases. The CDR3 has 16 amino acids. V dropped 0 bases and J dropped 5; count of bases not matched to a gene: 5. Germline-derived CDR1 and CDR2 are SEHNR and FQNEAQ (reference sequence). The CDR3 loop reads CASSLAGTRITGELFF. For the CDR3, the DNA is TGTGCCAGCAGCTTAGCCGGGACTAGGATTACCGGGGAGCTGTTTTTT.

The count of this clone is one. CDR3 in amino acids: CATSRVLTVVDGYTF. CDR3 bases: TGTGCCACCAGCAGAGTCCTGACTGTAGTGGATGGCTACACCTTC. The rearrangement uses TRBV15 and TRBJ1-2; D gene unclear. V was trimmed by 1 base and J by 6 bases, leaving 15 bases between them. CDR1 and CDR2 from the germline V gene are LNHNV and YYDKDF (reference sequence). The CDR3 is made up of 15 amino acids.

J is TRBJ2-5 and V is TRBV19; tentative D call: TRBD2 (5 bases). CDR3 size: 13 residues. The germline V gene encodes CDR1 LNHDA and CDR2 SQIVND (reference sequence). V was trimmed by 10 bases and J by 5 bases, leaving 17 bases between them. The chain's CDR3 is CATRDLPGETQYF. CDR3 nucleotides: TGTGCCACCCGGGATCTACCTGGGGAGACCCAGTACTTC.

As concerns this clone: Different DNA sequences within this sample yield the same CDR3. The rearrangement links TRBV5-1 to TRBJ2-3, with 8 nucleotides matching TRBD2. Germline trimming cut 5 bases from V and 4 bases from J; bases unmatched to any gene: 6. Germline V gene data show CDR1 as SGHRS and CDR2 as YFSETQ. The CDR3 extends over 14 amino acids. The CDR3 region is CASRTGGAADTQYF. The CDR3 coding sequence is TGCGCCAGCAGGACCGGGGGGGCGGCAGATACGCAGTATTTT.

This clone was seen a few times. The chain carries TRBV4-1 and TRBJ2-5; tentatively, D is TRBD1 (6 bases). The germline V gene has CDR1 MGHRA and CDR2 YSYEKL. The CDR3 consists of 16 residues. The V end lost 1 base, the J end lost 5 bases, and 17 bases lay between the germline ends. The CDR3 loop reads CASSQGVQGSGETQYF. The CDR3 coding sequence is TGCGCCAGCAGCCAAGGAGTACAGGGAAGCGGCGAGACCCAGTACTTC.